This T cell receptor beta chain was captured by sequencing in a study of blood T cell repertoires in COVID-19. Using immunoSEQ multiplex PCR, the repertoire was profiled, and TCRdb retains in-frame clones only, with some absent. This table holds some 97,000 clones, roughly 90% found once. CDR1 SGHRS and CDR2 YFSETQ come from the germline V gene. This CDR3 contains 16 residues. V lost 0 bases to trimming and J lost 5 bases; unmatched junction nucleotides: 9. This receptor was identified in a man aged 45-65 years with active COVID-19. Sequencing was performed on peripheral blood. The chain joins TRBV5-1 to TRBJ2-3; 7 positions agree with TRBD1. The CDR3 bases are TGCGCCAGCAGCTTGGGGCAGGGATCAGGGGGAGATACGCAGTATTTT. Amino acid sequence: CASSLGQGSGGDTQYF.